This T cell receptor (beta chain) comes out of a study of shared clonotypes between healthy human individuals. Study results and caveats: What rarefaction showed was incomplete sorted-subset sequencing despite large depth. It was the non-shared clonotypes that had lower generation probabilities than clonotypes shared by all four donors.

Note on this clone: As yet, its antigen is unknown.

Some 30,000 T cell genomes, or about 200 ng DNA, went into the sorted-subset replicate PCRs. Clones were read by immunoSEQ multiplex PCR, and TCRdb kept only the in-frame ones, dropping some. Counted here are fewer than 700,000 clones, approximately 95% occurring once; the ten biggest clones make up approximately 0.11%. Naive CD8 cells comprised CD45RO-negative, CCR7-positively selected cells, excluding terminally differentiated effector memory CD45RA+ cells. Adults of Caucasian background living in Nashville, Tennessee made up all donors. Per germline, CDR1 SGHKS and CDR2 YYEKEE (reference sequence). The CDR3 consists of 15 residues. V shed 0 bases and J shed 6 bases, with 10 bases lying between them.

The chain couples TRBV5-5 to TRBJ2-6, with D unclear. The receptor's source is a woman aged 25 to 39 in good health. The source material was naive CD8+ T cells sorted from blood. Here the CDR3 reads CASSLAGREANVLTF. The CDR3 DNA sequence: TGTGCCAGCAGCTTGGCGGGCCGAGAGGCCAACGTCCTGACTTTC.